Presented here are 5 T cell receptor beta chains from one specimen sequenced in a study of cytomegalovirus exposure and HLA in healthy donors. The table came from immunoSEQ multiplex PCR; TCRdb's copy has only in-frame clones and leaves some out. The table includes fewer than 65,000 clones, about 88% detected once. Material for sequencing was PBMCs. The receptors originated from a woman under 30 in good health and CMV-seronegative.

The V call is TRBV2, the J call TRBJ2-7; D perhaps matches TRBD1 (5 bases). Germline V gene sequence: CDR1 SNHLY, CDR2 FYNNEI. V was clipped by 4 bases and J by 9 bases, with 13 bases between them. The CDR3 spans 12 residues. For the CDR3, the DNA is TGTGCCAGCAGTGCGGGCCCTCAGGGGCAGTACTTC. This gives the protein CASSAGPQGQYF.

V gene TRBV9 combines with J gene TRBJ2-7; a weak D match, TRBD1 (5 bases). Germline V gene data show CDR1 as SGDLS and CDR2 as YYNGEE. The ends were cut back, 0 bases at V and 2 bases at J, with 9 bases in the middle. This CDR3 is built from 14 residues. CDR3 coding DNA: TGTGCCAGCAGCGTAGATCAGGGTCCCTACGAGCAGTACTTC. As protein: CASSVDQGPYEQYF.

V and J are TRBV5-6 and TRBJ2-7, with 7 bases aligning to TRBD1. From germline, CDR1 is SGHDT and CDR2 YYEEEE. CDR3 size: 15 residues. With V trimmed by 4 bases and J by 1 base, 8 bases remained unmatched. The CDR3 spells CASSPPRGPSYEQYF. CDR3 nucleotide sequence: TGTGCCAGCAGCCCGCCGAGGGGGCCATCCTACGAGCAGTACTTC.

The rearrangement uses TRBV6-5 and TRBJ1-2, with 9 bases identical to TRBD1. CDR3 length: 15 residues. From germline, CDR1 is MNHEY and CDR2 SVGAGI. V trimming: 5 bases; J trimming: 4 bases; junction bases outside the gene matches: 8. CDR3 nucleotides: TGTGCCAGCAGTACCACAGGGGGCGCGTTCTATGGCTACACCTTC. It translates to CASSTTGGAFYGYTF.

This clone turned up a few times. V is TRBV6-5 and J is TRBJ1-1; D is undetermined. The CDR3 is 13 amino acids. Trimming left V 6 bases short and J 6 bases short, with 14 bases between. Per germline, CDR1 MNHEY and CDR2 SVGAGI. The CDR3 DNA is TGTGCCAGCAGGGCCCCGTTTTCCGCTGAAGCTTTCTTT. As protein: CASRAPFSAEAFF.